A single sample gave rise to the 30 T cell receptor beta chains below, sequenced in a study of cytomegalovirus exposure and HLA in healthy donors. PCR primers comprised 60 Vbeta and 13 Jbeta primers. The assay was immunoSEQ multiplex PCR, and TCRdb's table has in-frame clones only and misses some. The table shows some 140,000 clones, with more than 70% occurring only once. Input material: PBMCs. These receptors were obtained from a male donor in good health and CMV-seropositive.

The rearrangement uses TRBV7-8 and TRBJ1-5; 7 bases are a match to TRBD1. In germline, CDR1 is SGHVS, CDR2 FQNEAQ. CDR3 length: 16 amino acids. V dropped 5 bases and J dropped 1; count of bases not matched to a gene: 8. CDR3 sequence: CASSPGQALSNQPQHF. DNA of the CDR3: TGTGCCAGCAGCCCCGGACAGGCCTTAAGCAATCAGCCCCAGCATTTT.

The rearrangement joins TRBV29-1 to TRBJ2-1; TRBD1 matches 8 bases. V dropped 7 bases and J dropped 6; count of bases not matched to a gene: 2. Germline CDR1 reads SQVTM; CDR2 reads ANQGSEA. This CDR3 comprises 11 residues. This CDR3 is CSGTGGNEQFF. The DNA of the CDR3 is TGCAGCGGAACAGGGGGCAATGAGCAGTTCTTC.

In this sample, this clone turned up a few times. The chain has TRBV4-1 and TRBJ1-2; D is possibly TRBD1 (6 bases). Per germline, CDR1 MGHRA and CDR2 YSYEKL. V dropped 3 bases and J dropped 1 base, with 6 bases sitting between them. This CDR3 spans 13 amino acids. The CDR3 DNA is TGCGCCAGCAGCCACAGGGGTAACTATGGCTACACCTTC. It codes for CASSHRGNYGYTF.

The chain carries TRBV28 and TRBJ1-1, with a possible D match to TRBD1 (6 bases). Germline values: CDR1 MDHEN, CDR2 SYDVKM. This CDR3 comprises 12 residues. V gave up 5 bases and J gave up 5 bases, with 9 bases separating them. DNA for the CDR3: TGTGCCAGCAGTCTTCAGGGGACTGAAGCTTTCTTT. Translation: CASSLQGTEAFF.

The chain employs TRBV9 and TRBJ2-3; 7 bases are a match to TRBD1. CDR1 is SGDLS, CDR2 YYNGEE, per germline. The CDR3 has 13 residues. The ends lost 1 base at V and 6 bases at J; junction bases unmatched: 2. The DNA of the CDR3 is TGTGCCAGCAGCGTAAGGGGGCCCGATACGCAGTATTTT. Amino acid sequence: CASSVRGPDTQYF.

The chain couples TRBV4-1 to TRBJ1-5, with D maybe TRBD1 (6 bases). Germline loops: CDR1 MGHRA, CDR2 YSYEKL. CDR3 length: 16 residues. The V gene lost 0 bases and the J gene lost 7 bases, with 16 bases spanning the gap. CDR3 sequence reads: CASSQEWSGHKQPQHF. DNA of the CDR3: TGCGCCAGCAGCCAAGAATGGTCGGGACATAAGCAGCCCCAGCATTTT.

The chain employs TRBV7-8 and TRBJ2-5; the match to TRBD2 covers 8 bases. CDR1 and CDR2 from the germline V gene are SGHVS and FQNEAQ. This CDR3 region has 15 residues. Trimming took 1 base from V and 3 from J; bases not matched to a gene: 4. The CDR3: CASSLGWGLEETQYF. CDR3 in DNA: TGTGCCAGCAGCTTAGGTTGGGGACTAGAAGAGACCCAGTACTTC.

V is TRBV7-9 and J is TRBJ2-7; TRBD1 is a possible D gene (5 bases). This CDR3 contains 15 residues. Germline CDR1 is SEHNR and CDR2 is FQNEAQ (reference sequence). V gave up 3 bases and J gave up 5 bases, with 17 bases separating them. In nucleotides, the CDR3 is TGTGCCAGCAGCTTGATCAGGGCCTGGAACGACGAGCAGTACTTC. This codes for CASSLIRAWNDEQYF. The full variable domain, with the rest looked up from reference TRBV7-9 and TRBJ2-7, is DTGVSQNPRHKITKRGQNVTFRCDPISEHNRLYWYRQTLGQGPEFLTYFQNEAQLEKSRLLSDRFSAERPKGSFSTLEIQRTEQGDSAMYLCASSLIRAWNDEQYFGPGTRLTVT.

V usage is TRBV27 and J usage is TRBJ2-1, with 8 bases identical to TRBD2. CDR1 is MNHEY and CDR2 is SMNVEV in the germline V gene (reference sequence). The CDR3 sequence is 15 residues long. Losses at the gene ends were 6 bases for V and 3 bases for J; bases not matched to a gene: 7. The CDR3: CASRFSGMGYNEQFF. The CDR3 DNA sequence: TGTGCCAGCAGGTTTAGCGGGATGGGCTACAATGAGCAGTTCTTC.

The rearrangement joins TRBV7-8 to TRBJ2-6; possibly TRBD2 for D (6 bases). V lost 0 bases, J lost 5 bases, and 8 bases lay in between. Germline V gene data show CDR1 as SGHVS and CDR2 as FQNEAQ. The CDR3 length is 15 residues. This CDR3 is CASSLAGGRANVLTF. The CDR3 nucleotides read TGTGCCAGCAGCTTAGCGGGGGGAAGGGCCAACGTCCTGACTTTC. The complete variable domain, with remaining parts taken from reference TRBV7-8 and TRBJ2-6, reads GAGVSQSPRYKVAKRGQDVALRCDPISGHVSLFWYQQALGQGPEFLTYFQNEAQLDKSGLPSDRFFAERPEGSVSTLKIQRTQQEDSAVYLCASSLAGGRANVLTFGAGSRLTVL.

V is TRBV20-1 and J is TRBJ2-4; no definite D call. CDR1 and CDR2 (germline): DFQATT, SNEGSKA (reference sequence). This CDR3 comprises 10 residues. V lost 5 bases and J lost 4, with 3 bases in between. CDR3 sequence: CSASKNIQYF. The DNA for the CDR3 is TGCAGTGCTTCAAAAAACATTCAGTACTTC.

This chain uses TRBV6-5 with TRBJ2-1; tentatively, D is TRBD2 (5 bases). Trimming removed 0 bases from V and 4 bases from J, with 13 bases in between. Germline V gene data show CDR1 as MNHEY and CDR2 as SVGAGI. This CDR3 has 16 residues. Here the CDR3 reads CASSYSSGPGYNEQFF. For the CDR3, the DNA is TGTGCCAGCAGTTACTCGTCTGGACCGGGATACAATGAGCAGTTCTTC.

This clone was counted once. The rearrangement links TRBV13 to TRBJ2-7; 7 nucleotides agree with TRBD1. This CDR3 comprises 14 residues. Germline V gives CDR1 PRHDT, CDR2 FYEKMQ (reference sequence). With V trimmed by 5 bases and J by 2 bases, 6 bases remained unmatched. The CDR3 sequence: CASSPRDSPYEQYF. The DNA of the CDR3 is TGTGCCAGCAGCCCACGGGACAGTCCCTACGAGCAGTACTTC.

The V gene is TRBV11-3, the J gene TRBJ2-4; D is possibly TRBD2 (6 bases). V lost 5 bases to trimming and J lost 9 bases, with 14 bases between them. The CDR3 is made up of 13 amino acids. Germline V lookup: CDR1 SGHNT, CDR2 YENEEA. The CDR3 DNA reads as TGTGCCAGCAGCGGGGGGACCGCGGGCATTCAGTACTTC. It codes for CASSGGTAGIQYF.

This chain uses TRBV7-2 with TRBJ1-4, with no clear D. The CDR3 is made up of 15 amino acids. V lost 6 bases and J 3 bases, leaving 14 bases between the germline ends. The germline V gene encodes CDR1 SGHTA and CDR2 FQGNSA. In nucleotides, the CDR3 is TGTGCCAGCAGTCAGCGACCGCCCCCTAATGAAAAACTGTTTTTT. This translates into CASSQRPPPNEKLFF.

Remarks on this clone: The germline gene is not matched at one end of the junction; a read error may be the cause. Distinct nucleotide sequences in the sample also encode this CDR3. The chain uses TRBV6-5 and TRBJ2-7; 7 positions match TRBD1. The CDR3 loop spans 15 amino acids. Germline lookup yields CDR1 MNHEY and CDR2 SVGAGI. The CDR3 loop reads CASSSPGQNAYEQYF. Here the CDR3 DNA reads TGCGCCAGCAGTTCCCCGGGACAGAACGCCTACGAGCAGTACTTC.

This chain joins TRBV19 and TRBJ1-2; the D is unclear. CDR1 and CDR2 (germline): LNHDA, SQIVND (reference sequence). The CDR3 has 14 amino acids. Between the trimmed V and J ends, which lost 7 bases and 4 bases, there was a span of 16 bases. This chain's CDR3 is CASTTNFPSYGYTF. CDR3 in DNA: TGTGCCAGTACCACCAATTTCCCTAGCTATGGCTACACCTTC.

The V gene is TRBV6-5, the J gene TRBJ2-6; D remains ambiguous. V was pared by 6 bases and J by 0 bases, with 9 bases between. CDR3 size: 15 residues. Germline CDR1 and CDR2: MNHEY and SVGAGI. The DNA for the CDR3 is TGTGCCAGCAGAACCTCACACTCTGGGGCCAACGTCCTGACTTTC. Amino acids: CASRTSHSGANVLTF.

This chain uses TRBV7-9 with TRBJ2-1; 9 positions agree with TRBD2. Losses at the gene ends were 6 bases for V and 10 bases for J; bases not matched to a gene: 10. The CDR3 is 14 amino acids. The germline V gene encodes CDR1 SEHNR and CDR2 FQNEAQ (reference sequence). CDR3 DNA: TGTGCCAGCAGACAGAATAGCGGGAGAGGCGAGCAGTTCTTC. It codes for CASRQNSGRGEQFF.

DNA for the CDR3: TGTGCCAGCAGCCCGCGGACAGCTAACTATGGCTACACCTTC. Translated: CASSPRTANYGYTF. V is TRBV7-8 and J is TRBJ1-2, with D perhaps TRBD1 (6 bases). The V gene's germline CDR1 is SGHVS and CDR2 FQNEAQ. The V gene lost 5 bases and the J gene lost 0 bases, with 10 bases spanning the gap. The CDR3 has 14 amino acids.

As concerns this clone: The junction departs from the called germline gene at one end, perhaps through a read error. This sample also contains other DNA sequences that code for the same CDR3. This rearrangement joins TRBV2 to TRBJ2-5; 7 positions agree with TRBD1. The CDR3 sequence is 11 residues long. Per germline, CDR1 SNHLY and CDR2 FYNNEI. CDR3 in DNA: TGCGCCGTGCAGGGGGAAGAGACCCAGTACTTC. Its translation is CAVQGEETQYF.

The chain couples TRBV6-5 to TRBJ1-1; 11 bases fit TRBD1. CDR3 length: 13 amino acids. Trimming at V came to 7 bases and at J to 5 bases, leaving 3 bases not matched to a gene. In germline, CDR1 is MNHEY, CDR2 SVGAGI. This CDR3 reads CASTGTGGTEAFF. The CDR3 DNA reads as TGTGCCAGCACCGGGACAGGGGGGACTGAAGCTTTCTTT.

The sample holds one count of this clone. This chain links TRBV29-1 with TRBJ2-3; the D gene is possibly TRBD2 (6 bases). Trimming took 8 bases from V and 1 from J, leaving 10 bases between them. Germline V lookup: CDR1 SQVTM, CDR2 ANQGSEA. The CDR3 is 12 amino acids. The CDR3 here is CSTGGRTDTQYF. The DNA for the CDR3 is TGCAGCACCGGGGGACGCACAGATACGCAGTATTTT.

CDR3 loop: CATSRYRDSEAFF. In DNA form, the CDR3 reads TGTGCCACCAGCAGGTACCGGGACTCTGAAGCTTTCTTT. The V and J genes are TRBV15 and TRBJ1-1; weak D call: TRBD1 (5 bases). V lost 3 bases, J lost 6 bases, and 11 bases lay in between. CDR1 is LNHNV and CDR2 is YYDKDF in the germline V gene (reference sequence). This CDR3 is built from 13 residues.

The chain uses TRBV27 and TRBJ2-7; tentative D call: TRBD2 (5 bases). The CDR3 has 15 residues. V lost 9 bases to trimming and J lost 3 bases, with 21 bases between them. Germline values: CDR1 MNHEY, CDR2 SMNVEV (reference sequence). The CDR3: CASSVSGSGYYEQYF. The CDR3 DNA follows: TGTGCCAGTTCGGTGTCCGGGTCGGGGTACTACGAGCAGTACTTC.

This chain connects TRBV20-1 to TRBJ1-2; D is unclear. Looked up from germline, CDR1 is DFQATT and CDR2 is SNEGSKA (reference sequence). V was cut by 0 bases and J by 4 bases, with 3 bases left in between. The CDR3 has 11 residues. The CDR3 region has the DNA TGCAGTGCTAGAGACCGCTATGGCTACACCTTC. Protein: CSARDRYGYTF.

The chain links TRBV7-2 to TRBJ2-1; TRBD2 matches at 8 bases. J lost 1 base, V lost 3 bases, and 5 bases had no gene match. CDR3 length equals 16 residues. The germline V gene has CDR1 SGHTA and CDR2 FQGNSA. The CDR3 coding sequence is TGTGCCAGCAGCTTTAGCGGGACGACTTCCTACAATGAGCAGTTCTTC. Its translation: CASSFSGTTSYNEQFF. The variable domain in full, completed from reference TRBV7-2 and TRBJ2-1, reads GAGVSQSPSNKVTEKGKDVELRCDPISGHTALYWYRQSLGQGLEFLIYFQGNSAPDKSGLPSDRFSAERTGGSVSTLTIQRTQQEDSAVYLCASSFSGTTSYNEQFFGPGTRLTVL.

This clone was counted between two and nine times. The genes are TRBV2 and TRBJ1-3; no firm D call. The V and J ends lost 7 bases and 0 bases respectively, with 10 bases between them. The CDR3 loop spans 14 amino acids. Germline V gives CDR1 SNHLY, CDR2 FYNNEI. The CDR3 DNA reads as TGTGCCAGCACCGTGGAGTACTCTGGAAACACCATATATTTT. It codes for CASTVEYSGNTIYF.

CDR3 in DNA: TGTGCCAGCAGATTAGATTCTGAAGCTTTCTTT. Its translation: CASRLDSEAFF. This chain uses TRBV6-5 with TRBJ1-1; D gene unclear. The CDR3 contains 11 residues. CDR1 and CDR2 from the germline V gene are MNHEY and SVGAGI. V gave up 6 bases and J gave up 6 bases, with 8 bases separating them.

This clone showed up just a few times. The J gene is TRBJ1-1, the V gene TRBV5-4; 7 nucleotides align to TRBD1. Germline assignment: CDR1 SGHNT and CDR2 YYREEE (reference sequence). V gave up 2 bases and J gave up 2 bases; unmatched junction bases: 3. The CDR3 has 14 amino acids. The CDR3 protein is CASSFGQVNTEAFF. In DNA, the CDR3 is TGTGCCAGCAGCTTCGGACAGGTCAACACTGAAGCTTTCTTT. Supplemented by reference TRBV5-4 and TRBJ1-1, the full variable domain reads ETGVTQSPTHLIKTRGQQVTLRCSSQSGHNTVSWYQQALGQGPQFIFQYYREEENGRGNFPPRFSGLQFPNYSSELNVNALELDDSALYLCASSFGQVNTEAFFGQGTRLTVV.